These T cell receptor beta chains were read from a single sample in a study of Ad26.COV2.S vaccination and SARS-CoV-2 variants. Some clones are missing from TCRdb's copy, which holds only in-frame ones; the method was immunoSEQ multiplex PCR. The table has some 460,000 clones, about 89% seen once. This specimen was peripheral blood, taken in a trial of Ad26.COV2.S vaccine versus placebo. All receptors derive from a person between 18 and 59 years old who received the Ad26.COV2.S COVID-19 vaccine or a placebo. The CDR3 runs from the conserved cysteine through the conserved F or W. D genes are given only for firm matches. Rows may omit the clone size; those that give it use once, few, many or a size class.

clone size	D gene	J gene	V gene	CDR3 DNA	CDR3 protein
-	-	TRBJ2-1	TRBV11-2	TGTGCCAGCAGCTTGACAGGTTCAGATGAGCAGTTCTTC	CASSLTGSDEQFF
-	-	TRBJ1-5	TRBV28	TGTGCCAGCAGGCCTCCGTGGTCAGGGGTAGGTCAGCCCCAGCATTTT	CASRPPWSGVGQPQHF
-	-	TRBJ1-1	TRBV7-2	TGTGCCAGCAGCTTAGGGGGTTACTTGAACACTGAAGCTTTCTTT	CASSLGGYLNTEAFF
-	-	TRBJ1-2	TRBV30	TGTGCCTGGGTTGGGGAGTTTAACTATGGCTACACCTTC	CAWVGEFNYGYTF
-	TRBD2	TRBJ2-2	TRBV6-1	TGTGCCAGCAGTGAAGTCCCCGGGGGGGCCACCGGGGAGCTGTTTTTT	CASSEVPGGATGELFF
-	TRBD1	TRBJ1-4	TRBV19	TGTGCCAGTAGGGAACGGACAGGGCCTAACGAAAAACTGTTTTTT	CASRERTGPNEKLFF
-	-	TRBJ2-3	TRBV7-9	TGTGCCAGCAGCGCAAACCCCGGGCAGGATACGCAGTATTTT	CASSANPGQDTQYF
-	-	TRBJ1-3	TRBV5-4	TGTGCCAGCAGCTTGGAGGGGACCCAGGGAAACACCATATATTTT	CASSLEGTQGNTIYF
-	-	TRBJ2-5	TRBV18	TGTGCCAGCTCCCAAACAGGCATTCAAGAGACCCAGTACTTC	CASSQTGIQETQYF
once	-	TRBJ2-7	TRBV6-5	TGTGCCAGCAGTCATTCCCCCGGGAAATACGAGCAGTACTTC	CASSHSPGKYEQYF
-	-	TRBJ1-4	TRBV28	TGTGCCAGCAGCCCGGGGGGACGGCCTCAAAATGAAAAACTGTTTTTT	CASSPGGRPQNEKLFF
few	-	TRBJ2-7	TRBV14	TGTGCCAGCAGCCAAGTTGTAGGGGAATTATACGAGCAGTACTTC	CASSQVVGELYEQYF
-	TRBD1	TRBJ1-5	TRBV27	TGTGCCAGCAGTTGGGACGGGACAGGGAGGTTGCAGCCCCAGCATTTT	CASSWDGTGRLQPQHF
once	-	TRBJ1-2	TRBV7-2	TGTGCCAGCAGCTTAGGGTCCGCAGGGTTGGGCTATGGCTACACCTTC	CASSLGSAGLGYGYTF
-	-	TRBJ2-3	TRBV15	TGTGCCACCAGCAGAGATTGGGCTAGCCTGAATACGCAGTATTTT	CATSRDWASLNTQYF
-	TRBD1	TRBJ2-1	TRBV5-1	TGCGCCAGCAGCTCACAAACGGGACAGGGGGCAAATGAGCAGTTCTTC	CASSSQTGQGANEQFF
-	-	TRBJ2-7	TRBV18	TGTGCCAGCTCACCAGGCGGCGGCCTAAAGGCCGAGCAGTACTTC	CASSPGGGLKAEQYF
once	TRBD1	TRBJ2-7	TRBV9	TGTGCCAGCAGCGTAGGACAGGGAACCTACGAGCAGTACTTC	CASSVGQGTYEQYF
-	-	TRBJ2-3	TRBV5-1	TGCGCCAGCAGCACCGATCCGGCATTTGCGCAGTATTTT	CASSTDPAFAQYF
-	TRBD1	TRBJ2-1	TRBV6-5	TGTGCCAGCAGTTCCCGCCGACAGGGTAGTGGTGAGCAGTTCTTC	CASSSRRQGSGEQFF
-	TRBD1	TRBJ2-2	TRBV3-1/TRBV3-2	TGTGCCAGCAGGGGACAGGGAACCGGGGAGCTGTTTTTT	CASRGQGTGELFF
-	-	TRBJ1-4	TRBV7-2	TGTGCCAGCAGCCCACAGGGAGGTTTCGAAAAACTGTTTTTT	CASSPQGGFEKLFF
-	TRBD2	TRBJ2-7	TRBV5-1	TGCGCCAGCAGCCCAAGGACTAGCATCAACTCCTACGAGCAGTACTTC	CASSPRTSINSYEQYF
few	TRBD1	TRBJ2-7	TRBV5-1	TGCGCCAGCAGCTTGGGTGGGACAGGGCCTTACGAGCAGTACTTC	CASSLGGTGPYEQYF
-	-	TRBJ2-7	TRBV10-3	TGTGCCACCAAATCACAGAGCTCCTACGAGCAGTACTTC	CATKSQSSYEQYF
-	TRBD1	TRBJ1-2	TRBV30	TGTGCCTGGCACAGGGGCGGTGGCTACACCTTC	CAWHRGGGYTF
once	-	TRBJ2-7	TRBV11-3	TGTGCCAGCAGCCCTGGGACAATCCACGAGCAGTACTTC	CASSPGTIHEQYF
-	-	TRBJ1-3	TRBV5-1	TGCGCCAGCAGCACGGAGGGTGCTGGAAACACCATATATTTT	CASSTEGAGNTIYF
-	-	TRBJ1-3	TRBV28	TGTGCCAGCAGACGAGGGGGAACTGGAAACACCATATATTTT	CASRRGGTGNTIYF
-	-	TRBJ1-5	TRBV19	TGTGCCAGTACTAAAGGTAGGGGGGACGGACAGCCCCAGCATTTT	CASTKGRGDGQPQHF
-	-	TRBJ1-5	TRBV11-2	TGTGCCAGCAGCCCCGGAGGGAGAGGAAATCAGCCCCAGCATTTT	CASSPGGRGNQPQHF
few	TRBD2	TRBJ2-7	TRBV28	TGTGCCAGCTTGGCGGGAGGCCGCTACTACGAGCAGTACTTC	CASLAGGRYYEQYF
once	-	TRBJ2-3	TRBV14	TGTGCCAGCAGCCGGTACGATGGAGGCACAGATACGCAGTATTTT	CASSRYDGGTDTQYF
-	TRBD2	TRBJ2-7	TRBV6-2/TRBV6-3	TGTGCCAGCAGCCGTACTAGCGGGGGCCACTACGAGCAGTACTTC	CASSRTSGGHYEQYF
-	-	TRBJ2-3	TRBV30	TGTGCCTGGAGTCGCAGCACAGATACGCAGTATTTT	CAWSRSTDTQYF
-	-	TRBJ2-6	TRBV7-3	TGTGCCAGCAGGGGGCCCACCACCCTCTCTGGGGCCAACGTCCTGACTTTC	CASRGPTTLSGANVLTF
-	-	TRBJ2-5	TRBV5-1	TGCGCCAGCAGCTTGGAGTTAGCTTGGGAGACCCAGTACTTC	CASSLELAWETQYF
-	TRBD1	TRBJ1-1	TRBV4-3	TGCGCCAGCAGCCAGGGGCCAGGGACAGGGGGCATGACTGAAGCTTTCTTT	CASSQGPGTGGMTEAFF
-	-	TRBJ1-1	TRBV28	TGTGCCAGCGTAGTCCACGCGAGGGGCACTGAAGCTTTCTTT	CASVVHARGTEAFF
few	-	TRBJ2-5	TRBV2	TGTGCCAGCAGTGAAGCGAGGCCCCACGAGACCCAGTACTTC	CASSEARPHETQYF
-	TRBD1	TRBJ1-2	TRBV6-5	TGTGCCAGCAGTTCCGGGACAGGGGGCAACGGGTATGGCTACACCTTC	CASSSGTGGNGYGYTF
-	-	TRBJ1-6	TRBV30	TGTGCCTGGAGTCAGGGGTCCAATTCACCCCTCCACTTT	CAWSQGSNSPLHF
-	-	TRBJ2-7	TRBV14	TGTGCCAGCAGCCAAGATTCGAGATCCTACGAGCAGTACTTC	CASSQDSRSYEQYF
once	-	TRBJ2-6	TRBV6-6	TGTGCCACCCTAGCTCCCGGGGCCAACGTCCTGACTTTC	CATLAPGANVLTF
-	-	TRBJ2-7	TRBV3-1/TRBV3-2	TGTGCCAGCAGCCAAGAGGGGCGGGAGCAGTACTTC	CASSQEGREQYF
-	-	TRBJ2-7	TRBV30	TGTGCCTGGAGTTTGCACCACTCCTACGAGCAGTACTTC	CAWSLHHSYEQYF
-	-	TRBJ2-5	TRBV5-4	TGTGCCAGCAGCTTGGCCCTCAGTAGGGACCGGGAGACCCAGTACTTC	CASSLALSRDRETQYF
-	-	TRBJ2-3	TRBV27	TGTGCCAGCAGCCCAATCACAGATACGCAGTATTTT	CASSPITDTQYF
few	-	TRBJ1-5	TRBV30	TGTGCCAGCCGTTCTCGGGGTGGCAGCAATCAGCCCCAGCATTTT	CASRSRGGSNQPQHF
-	-	TRBJ1-2	TRBV7-8	TGTGCCAGCAGCTCGGACAAGTTGAGACTAGGCTACACCTTC	CASSSDKLRLGYTF
-	-	TRBJ2-5	TRBV7-9	TGTGCCAGCAGCCCCCCCGGCCGGGAGACCCAGTACTTC	CASSPPGRETQYF
-	TRBD1	TRBJ2-4	TRBV19	TGTGCCAGTACCACGGACAGGCACAAAAACATTCAGTACTTC	CASTTDRHKNIQYF
-	-	TRBJ2-1	TRBV27	TGTGCCAGCAGTTTGCGACTACACAATGAGCAGTTCTTC	CASSLRLHNEQFF
-	TRBD1	TRBJ1-1	TRBV7-2	TGTGCCAGCAGTCATCGGGGGACAGGGCGAAACACTGAAGCTTTCTTT	CASSHRGTGRNTEAFF